This T cell receptor (beta chain) comes out of a study of monozygotic twins with inflammatory bowel disease. Reprocessing the 5' RACE reads, TCRdb reports a single entry for every CDR3 protein and omits DNA. Its clone listing holds 150,000 to 200,000 distinct CDR3 sequences. T cells were not sorted, and total RNA was isolated straight from whole blood. The CDR3 consists of 14 residues. Per germline, CDR1 DFQATT and CDR2 SNEGSKA (reference sequence). This clonotype was obtained from a human donor with ulcerative colitis or Crohn's disease, or a healthy co-twin of an affected twin (not recorded which). V gene TRBV20-1 combines with J gene TRBJ1-5. The material sequenced was blood. The CDR3 spells CSALSGVSNQPQHF.